The rows below give T cell receptor beta chains drawn from one sample of a study of blood T cell repertoires in COVID-19. TCRdb's copy holds only in-frame clones and misses some; the assay was immunoSEQ multiplex PCR. The data show some 130,000 clones, 90% seen once. The sample consisted of peripheral blood. The receptors were gathered from a man aged 50 or older with active COVID-19. The CDR3 runs from the conserved cysteine through the conserved F or W. D genes are given only for firm matches. Size tells how often a clone was seen (once, few, many) or the class of an expanded clone, and some rows leave it out.

TRBJ1-4 | TRBD1 | TRBV6-1 | once | CASSEVPQGGATNEKLFF | TGTGCCAGCAGTGAAGTTCCGCAGGGGGGAGCAACTAATGAAAAACTGTTTTTT
TRBJ2-3 | TRBD2 | TRBV5-1 | NA | CASSLLAGVGADTQYF | TGCGCCAGCAGCTTGCTAGCGGGAGTGGGGGCAGATACGCAGTATTTT
TRBJ2-3 | TRBD2 | TRBV6-5 | NA | CASSYTRGGSTDTQYF | TGTGCCAGCAGTTACACCCGGGGAGGGTCCACAGATACGCAGTATTTT
TRBJ1-6 | NA | TRBV12-3/TRBV12-4 | NA | CASTPGLNSPLHF | TGTGCCAGCACACCGGGACTGAATTCACCCCTCCACTTT
TRBJ2-5 | TRBD2 | TRBV9 | NA | CASNPSGGPQETQYF | TGTGCCAGCAACCCTAGCGGGGGGCCACAAGAGACCCAGTACTTC
TRBJ2-4 | NA | TRBV5-1 | NA | CASSLVSENIQYF | TGCGCCAGCAGCTTGGTGTCGGAGAACATTCAGTACTTC
TRBJ2-3 | NA | TRBV20-1 | NA | CSASQTDTQYF | TGCAGTGCTAGCCAGACAGATACGCAGTATTTT
TRBJ1-1 | TRBD1 | TRBV3-1/TRBV3-2 | NA | CASSPSGTGGAEAFF | TGTGCCAGCAGCCCCTCCGGGACAGGGGGTGCTGAAGCTTTCTTT
TRBJ2-1 | NA | TRBV29-1 | NA | CSVTVDVEPGCEQFF | TGCAGCGTGACCGTAGACGTAGAGCCCGGGTGTGAGCAGTTCTTC
TRBJ1-1 | NA | TRBV15 | NA | CATSPRREGTEAFF | TGTGCCACCAGTCCCAGGAGGGAGGGGACTGAAGCTTTCTTT
TRBJ2-3 | NA | TRBV7-8 | once | CASSRLAGSFPSSTDTQYF | TGTGCCAGCAGCCGTCTGGCAGGCTCGTTCCCCTCTAGCACAGATACGCAGTATTTT
TRBJ1-1 | NA | TRBV6-5 | NA | CASSYSIQGNTEAFF | TGTGCCAGCAGTTACTCAATACAGGGGAACACTGAAGCTTTCTTT
TRBJ2-1 | TRBD2 | TRBV6-1 | NA | CASSVPTSGSYNEQFF | TGTGCCAGCAGTGTACCGACTAGCGGGAGCTACAATGAGCAGTTCTTC
TRBJ2-2 | TRBD1 | TRBV5-4 | NA | CASSFNTGATGELFF | TGTGCCAGCAGCTTCAACACAGGGGCCACCGGGGAGCTGTTTTTT
TRBJ1-3 | NA | TRBV24-1 | NA | CATSDPGISGNTIYF | TGTGCCACCAGTGATCCAGGCATCTCTGGAAACACCATATATTTT
TRBJ2-5 | TRBD2 | TRBV19 | NA | CASSIDSLAGVPGAQYF | TGTGCCAGTAGTATAGATTCCCTAGCGGGAGTACCAGGGGCCCAGTACTTC
TRBJ2-1 | TRBD2 | TRBV24-1 | NA | CATSDPTSGRGYNEQFF | TGTGCCACCAGTGACCCGACTAGCGGGAGAGGGTACAATGAGCAGTTCTTC
TRBJ2-1 | NA | TRBV5-6 | NA | CASSPATLPNSEQFF | TGTGCCAGCAGCCCGGCGACTCTCCCTAATAGTGAGCAGTTCTTC
TRBJ2-5 | TRBD1 | TRBV6-5 | NA | CASRQQGVETQYF | TGTGCCAGCAGGCAACAGGGGGTGGAGACCCAGTACTTC